A selection of T cell receptor beta chains follows, all from one sample in a study of cytomegalovirus exposure and HLA in healthy donors. Only in-frame clones appear in the TCRdb table, and some are missing; sequencing was by immunoSEQ multiplex PCR. In total, the table holds around 51,000 clones. Sequencing used PBMCs. The receptors were sampled from a woman aged 40 to 50 in good health and CMV-seronegative. CDR3s include the opening cysteine and the closing phenylalanine or tryptophan. D genes are given only for firm matches.

>TRBJ1-5|-|TRBV30
TGTGCCTGGAGTGCGGGAGGAGATCAGCCCCAGCATTTT
CAWSAGGDQPQHF
>TRBJ2-5|TRBD2|TRBV19
TGTGCCAGTAGCTCTCTAGCGGGGGGGACCCAGTACTTC
CASSSLAGGTQYF
>TRBJ1-4|-|TRBV27
TGTGCCAGCGCCAGCAGAGGGTGGGAAGCTGAAAAACTGTTTTTT
CASASRGWEAEKLFF
>TRBJ2-5|-|TRBV7-7
TGTGCTAGCAGCTTAGGGGACTCCTCAGAGACCCAGTACTTC
CASSLGDSSETQYF
>TRBJ1-4|-|TRBV11-2
TGTGCCAGCAGCCACGGGGGGTTAGGAGAAAAACTGTTTTTT
CASSHGGLGEKLFF
>TRBJ2-2|TRBD1|TRBV18
TGTGCCAGCTCACCCCCGACAGGGCTCACCACCGGGGAGCTGTTTTTT
CASSPPTGLTTGELFF
>TRBJ1-4|TRBD1|TRBV30
TGTGCCTGGTCTTTGGCAGGGGGCCGAACTAATGAAAAACTGTTTTTT
CAWSLAGGRTNEKLFF
>TRBJ2-1|-|TRBV7-3
TGTGCCAGCAGCTTAAGGGGGGACGGATACAATGAGCAGTTCTTC
CASSLRGDGYNEQFF
>TRBJ1-5|TRBD1|TRBV7-9
TGTGCCAGCAGCCAGGGACAGGGAGGAGGTCAGCCCCAGCATTTT
CASSQGQGGGQPQHF
>TRBJ1-1|-|TRBV29-1
TGCAGCGCCGCGGGGGCCGGACTCCGGGAAGCTTTCTTT
CSAAGAGLREAFF
>TRBJ1-1|TRBD1|TRBV19
TGTGCCACCAAAGGGCAGGGGGACACTGAAGCTTTCTTT
CATKGQGDTEAFF
>TRBJ1-1|-|TRBV5-1
TGCGCCAGCAGCTTGGTCGCGGGTCTGGGTGAAGCTTTCTTT
CASSLVAGLGEAFF
>TRBJ1-1|-|TRBV18
TGTGCCAGCTCAATAGGGGAGAACACTGAAGCTTTCTTT
CASSIGENTEAFF
>TRBJ2-7|TRBD1|TRBV6-1
TGTGCCAGCAGTAGGGACAGGGGCTACGAGCAGTACTTC
CASSRDRGYEQYF
>TRBJ2-1|-|TRBV4-1
TGCGCCAGCAGCCAATTAGACATACTCTCCTACAATGAGCAGTTCTTC
CASSQLDILSYNEQFF
>TRBJ2-2|-|TRBV19
TGTGCCAGTGTGGCTTCGCTGAACACCGGGGAGCTGTTTTTT
CASVASLNTGELFF
>TRBJ2-1|-|TRBV11-2
TGTGCCAGCAGCTTATCTAGATACCCGGTCAATGAGCAGTTCTTC
CASSLSRYPVNEQFF
>TRBJ1-2|-|TRBV2
TGTGCCAGTATAGGACAGAGCTATGGCTACACCTTC
CASIGQSYGYTF
>TRBJ1-5|TRBD1|TRBV6-5
TGTGCCAGCCAAAATACAGGGGCCCAAAATCAGCCCCAGCATTTT
CASQNTGAQNQPQHF
>TRBJ2-7|-|TRBV11-1
TGTGCCAGCAGCTTAGGAGGGACTTTTGCCTACGAGCAGTACTTC
CASSLGGTFAYEQYF
>TRBJ2-1|-|TRBV5-3
TGTGCCAGAAGCCCTTGGACTCACCTCACATTAGGCGACAATGAGCAGTTCTTC
CARSPWTHLTLGDNEQFF
>TRBJ1-1|-|TRBV18
TGTGCCAGCTCACCAAGAGGGGGTTTAACTGAAGCTTTCTTT
CASSPRGGLTEAFF
>TRBJ2-1|TRBD2|TRBV11-2
TGTGCCAGCAGCGGGACTAGCGGGGGGGCCTACAATGAGCAGTTCTTC
CASSGTSGGAYNEQFF
>TRBJ2-3|-|TRBV29-1
TGCAGCGTTGAAGGGCTCATAAATGCAGATACGCAGTATTTT
CSVEGLINADTQYF
>TRBJ2-7|TRBD1|TRBV19
TGTGCCAGTAGTATGGGGGCAGGGGGAGATTACGAGCAGTACTTC
CASSMGAGGDYEQYF
>TRBJ1-4|TRBD1|TRBV11-2
TGTGCCAGCAGCTTAGGGACAGGGGCAACTAATGAAAAACTGTTTTTT
CASSLGTGATNEKLFF
>TRBJ2-7|TRBD1|TRBV6-6
TGTGCCAGCAGTCGGGACAGGGACTACGAGCAGTACTTC
CASSRDRDYEQYF
>TRBJ1-2|-|TRBV4-3
TGCGCCAGCAGCCCCCGACGGGAGAATGGCTATGGCTACACCTTC
CASSPRRENGYGYTF
>TRBJ2-7|TRBD2|TRBV5-4
TGTGCCAGCGGAACCGTAGCGGGAGGGGGACTCTCCTACGAGCAGTACTTC
CASGTVAGGGLSYEQYF
>TRBJ1-6|-|TRBV2
TGTGCCAGCAGAAAGAATGGGGCGGATTCACCCCTCCACTTT
CASRKNGADSPLHF
>TRBJ2-7|-|TRBV4-1
TGCGCCAGCAGCCAAGAAGGGAGCCGCTCCTACGAGCAGTACTTC
CASSQEGSRSYEQYF
>TRBJ1-2|TRBD1|TRBV18
TGTGCCAGCTCACCACCGGTGACAGGGGAAGGCTACACCTTC
CASSPPVTGEGYTF
>TRBJ2-3|TRBD2|TRBV5-1
TGCGCCAGCAGCTTGTATCTAGCGGGAGGGGATACGCAGTATTTT
CASSLYLAGGDTQYF
>TRBJ1-2|-|TRBV6-6
TGTGCCAGCAGTAACCGCGGGGGGCGTATGTCCTACTACACCTTC
CASSNRGGRMSYYTF
>TRBJ1-1|-|TRBV18
TGTGCCAGCTCATTAATTGAGTTGAACACTGAAGCTTTCTTT
CASSLIELNTEAFF
>TRBJ2-2|TRBD1|TRBV7-2
TGTGCCAGCAGCTTAGGACAGGGGGACACCGGGGAGCTGTTTTTT
CASSLGQGDTGELFF
>TRBJ1-1|-|TRBV5-1
TGCGCCAGCAGCTTGGGATCCGCGGGAGAAGCTTTCTTT
CASSLGSAGEAFF
>TRBJ1-1|-|TRBV7-3
TGTGCCAGCAGCCCTGGACACCCGAACACTGAAGCTTTCTTT
CASSPGHPNTEAFF
>TRBJ1-1|TRBD1|TRBV19
TGTGCCAGTAGCGAACAGGGGCAGAACACTGAAGCTTTCTTT
CASSEQGQNTEAFF
>TRBJ1-1|-|TRBV5-1
TGCGCCAGCAGCTTTCGGGAGGGATGGGCTGAAGCTTTCTTT
CASSFREGWAEAFF
>TRBJ1-1|TRBD1|TRBV6-5
TGTGCCAGCAGTTACCCCGGACAGGGTAGCACTGAAGCTTTCTTT
CASSYPGQGSTEAFF
>TRBJ2-5|TRBD2|TRBV10-3
TGTGCCACCGGGACTAGCGGGAGCCCCCAAGAGACCCAGTACTTC
CATGTSGSPQETQYF
>TRBJ1-2|TRBD1|TRBV19
TGTGCCAGTAGTAGGGGACAGGGAGACTATGGCTACACCTTC
CASSRGQGDYGYTF
>TRBJ2-3|TRBD2|TRBV9
TGTGCCAGCAGCCCCCGGGGAACTAGCGGGGATACGCAGTATTTT
CASSPRGTSGDTQYF
>TRBJ2-7|-|TRBV9
TGTGCCAGCAGCGTAGACCCAGGGGGGTACGAGCAGTACTTC
CASSVDPGGYEQYF